This T cell receptor (beta chain) was retrieved from a study of T-cell reconstitution after alpha-beta-depleted transplantation in children. The sample holds a few counts of this clonotype. Per the germline V gene, CDR1 is DFQATT and CDR2 is SNEGSKA (reference sequence). The germline V and J ends were trimmed by 3 bases and 8 bases, with 24 bases remaining between them. The CDR3 is 16 amino acids. Preparation of the TCRbeta library used unique molecular identifiers. TCRdb analysed the PCR reads with MiXCR anew, one entry per CDR3 protein. Of 440,000 or so distinct CDR3 sequences listed, about 45% are singletons.

This chain joins TRBV20-1 and TRBJ2-3, with a possible D match to TRBD2 (6 bases). Sequencing used PBMCs, obtained before TCRalphabeta/CD19-depleted stem cell transplant. The sequence derives from a girl aged 2-10 years with aplastic anemia, due to receive a stem cell transplant. The CDR3 region has the DNA TGCAGTGCTAGCGGGAGCCCGGGGCCGGAGGGGAGTACGCAGTATTTT. Protein sequence: CSASGSPGPEGSTQYF.